This is a list of T cell receptor beta chains from one sample in a study of monozygotic twins with cystic fibrosis. Profiling relied on immunoSEQ multiplex PCR, and the TCRdb table lists in-frame clones only, not all of them. This table has 36,000 or so clones, approximately 90% appearing once. The sample comprised blood. The receptors were sampled from a boy aged 2 to 9 with cystic fibrosis. Both conserved end residues are part of each CDR3. The order of the fields is J gene, clone size, V gene, D gene, CDR3 protein, CDR3 DNA. D genes are given only for firm matches. Clone size, where shown, is once, few, many, or a class for clones that have expanded.

TRBJ1-1 . TRBV6-1 . CASSTGTQSEAFF TGTGCCAGCAGTACCGGGACACAATCTGAAGCTTTCTTT
TRBJ2-1 . TRBV18 TRBD1 CASSPRQGSDEQFF TGTGCCAGCTCACCAAGACAGGGTAGTGATGAGCAGTTCTTC
TRBJ1-2 . TRBV14 . CASSQRANYGYTF TGTGCCAGCAGCCAGCGGGCTAACTATGGCTACACCTTC
TRBJ2-3 once TRBV9 . CASSVDADTQYF TGTGCCAGCAGCGTAGACGCGGATACGCAGTATTTT
TRBJ1-1 . TRBV19 . CASSIGGAVEAFF TGTGCCAGTAGTATAGGCGGGGCCGTCGAAGCTTTCTTT
TRBJ2-2 . TRBV25-1 TRBD1 CASSQAGTADRELFF TGTGCCAGCTCTCAAGCCGGGACAGCGGACCGGGAGCTGTTTTTT
TRBJ2-3 . TRBV9 . CASSAGTTDTQYF TGTGCCAGCAGCGCAGGGACCACAGATACGCAGTATTTT
TRBJ1-2 . TRBV14 TRBD1 CASSYRGGYTF TGTGCCAGCAGCTACAGGGGTGGCTACACCTTC
TRBJ2-7 . TRBV13 TRBD1 CASSSGQGAYEQYF TGTGCCAGCAGCTCGGGACAGGGGGCCTACGAGCAGTACTTC
TRBJ2-3 few TRBV2 . CASSAGTDTQYF TGTGCCAGCAGCGCCGGGACAGATACGCAGTATTTT
TRBJ2-3 . TRBV7-7 . CASSPVGLGSTDTQYF TGTGCCAGCAGCCCAGTAGGTCTGGGTAGCACAGATACGCAGTATTTT
TRBJ2-1 . TRBV7-9 . CAQTSDGTTKQFF TGTGCCCAAACAAGCGACGGGACCACCAAGCAGTTCTTC
TRBJ1-1 . TRBV6-6 . CASSYSLGRSNTEAFF TGTGCCAGCAGTTACTCGCTGGGCCGCTCGAACACTGAAGCTTTCTTT
TRBJ2-5 . TRBV4-1 TRBD2 CASSPSGGSVYQETQYF TGCGCCAGCAGCCCCAGCGGGGGGAGCGTGTACCAAGAGACCCAGTACTTC
TRBJ1-4 once TRBV19 . CASSTPTALAEKLFF TGTGCCAGTAGTACGCCCACAGCGTTGGCTGAAAAACTGTTTTTT
TRBJ1-5 . TRBV19 . CASTTGLGNQPQHF TGTGCCAGTACGACGGGGCTGGGCAATCAGCCCCAGCATTTT
TRBJ2-7 once TRBV21-1 . CASSKRDSLYEQYF TGTGCCAGCAGCAAAAGGGACAGCCTCTACGAGCAGTACTTC
TRBJ1-1 . TRBV5-1 . CASSNSLNTEAFF TGCGCCAGCAGCAACAGCCTGAACACTGAAGCTTTCTTT
TRBJ1-2 . TRBV7-9 . CASSLAVDSGYTF TGTGCCAGCAGCTTAGCAGTTGACAGTGGCTACACCTTC
TRBJ2-2 . TRBV5-8 . CASRAHEAGVSGELFF TGTGCCAGCAGAGCTCATGAGGCAGGGGTATCCGGGGAGCTGTTTTTT
TRBJ1-2 . TRBV9 . CASSVGGYGYTF TGTGCCAGCAGCGTAGGAGGGTATGGCTACACCTTC
TRBJ1-2 once TRBV12-5 TRBD1 CASGLPGTGGGYTF TGTGCTAGTGGTTTGCCGGGGACAGGGGGTGGCTACACCTTC
TRBJ1-3 once TRBV5-1 . CASSLGQRSGNTIYF TGCGCCAGCAGCTTGGGGCAGAGATCTGGAAACACCATATATTTT
TRBJ2-3 . TRBV19 . CASNPKASTDTQYF TGTGCCAGTAACCCGAAAGCGAGCACAGATACGCAGTATTTT
TRBJ1-4 once TRBV5-1 . CASSLTVNEKLFF TGCGCCAGCAGCTTGACAGTTAATGAAAAACTGTTTTTT
TRBJ2-1 . TRBV5-1 TRBD1 CASSPGQGTVEQFF TGCGCCAGCAGCCCCGGACAGGGGACTGTCGAGCAGTTCTTC
TRBJ2-1 . TRBV29-1 . CSVEEPMGQFF TGCAGCGTTGAGGAGCCAATGGGGCAGTTCTTC
TRBJ2-3 . TRBV29-1 TRBD1 CSAWNRGRDTQYF TGCAGCGCGTGGAACAGGGGGCGAGATACGCAGTATTTT
TRBJ2-1 . TRBV19 . CASSLRPPDYNEQFF TGTGCCAGTAGCCTCCGGCCCCCCGACTACAATGAGCAGTTCTTC
TRBJ2-1 . TRBV4-1 TRBD1 CASSLMDRGTYNEQFF TGCGCCAGCAGCCTAATGGACAGGGGGACCTACAATGAGCAGTTCTTC
TRBJ1-1 . TRBV5-4 . CASSLDWHPNTEAFF TGTGCCAGCAGCTTGGATTGGCATCCGAACACTGAAGCTTTCTTT
TRBJ2-7 . TRBV7-9 . CASSRRDMYHEQYF TGTGCCAGCAGCCGGCGGGACATGTACCACGAGCAGTACTTC
TRBJ2-3 . TRBV18 TRBD1 CASSPTDRVGTDTQYF TGTGCCAGCTCACCTACCGACAGGGTAGGCACAGATACGCAGTATTTT
TRBJ2-5 . TRBV7-2 . CASSLVSEGVLQETQYF TGTGCCAGCAGCTTAGTTTCTGAGGGGGTCCTACAAGAGACCCAGTACTTC
TRBJ1-1 . TRBV6-5 . CASRRPPYAAFF TGTGCCAGCAGGAGGCCTCCATATGCAGCTTTCTTT
TRBJ2-2 . TRBV19 . CASSIDRGYGELFF TGTGCCAGTAGTATAGACCGGGGGTACGGGGAGCTGTTTTTT
TRBJ1-1 . TRBV19 TRBD1 CASSIVPGQGYTEAFF TGTGCCAGTAGTATTGTCCCCGGACAGGGTTACACTGAAGCTTTCTTT
TRBJ2-7 . TRBV6-6 TRBD1 CASSPPTYDRDEQYF TGTGCCAGCAGTCCCCCAACCTACGACAGGGACGAGCAGTACTTC
TRBJ1-5 . TRBV19 . CASSIWVREVQPQHF TGTGCCAGTAGTATCTGGGTTAGGGAGGTTCAGCCCCAGCATTTT
TRBJ2-2 . TRBV19 . CASSPNPNTGELFF TGTGCCAGTAGTCCTAACCCGAACACCGGGGAGCTGTTTTTT
TRBJ1-1 . TRBV20-1 . CSARASPMTFF TGCAGTGCTAGAGCCTCCCCGATGACTTTCTTT
TRBJ1-6 . TRBV4-2 . CASSQGVGQLYNSPLHF TGTGCCAGCAGCCAAGGGGTGGGACAACTCTATAATTCACCCCTCCACTTT
TRBJ1-5 . TRBV27 . CASSDSFSNQPQHF TGTGCCAGCAGTGACAGTTTTAGCAATCAGCCCCAGCATTTT
TRBJ1-1 . TRBV6-1 TRBD1 CASRPGTGVTEAFF TGTGCCAGCAGACCCGGGACAGGGGTCACTGAAGCTTTCTTT
TRBJ2-7 . TRBV9 . CASSVGEGEQYF TGTGCCAGCAGCGTTGGAGAGGGCGAGCAGTACTTC
TRBJ2-7 . TRBV11-2 TRBD2 CASSSYRGGPSEQYF TGTGCCAGCAGCTCGTACCGGGGGGGCCCCTCCGAGCAGTACTTC
TRBJ1-2 . TRBV7-9 . CASSPDQGGYTF TGTGCCAGCAGCCCCGACCAGGGGGGCTACACCTTC